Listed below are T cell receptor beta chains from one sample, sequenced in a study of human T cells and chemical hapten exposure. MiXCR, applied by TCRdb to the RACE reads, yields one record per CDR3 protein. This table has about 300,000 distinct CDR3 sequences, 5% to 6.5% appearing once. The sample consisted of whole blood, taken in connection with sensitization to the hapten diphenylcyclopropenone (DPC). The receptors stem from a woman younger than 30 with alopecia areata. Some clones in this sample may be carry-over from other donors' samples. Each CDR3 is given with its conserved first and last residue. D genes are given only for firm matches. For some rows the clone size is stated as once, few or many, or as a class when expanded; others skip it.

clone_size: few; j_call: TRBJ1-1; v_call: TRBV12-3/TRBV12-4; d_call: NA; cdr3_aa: CASSYDRTEAFF; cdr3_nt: TGTGCCAGCAGCTACGACAGGACTGAAGCTTTCTTT
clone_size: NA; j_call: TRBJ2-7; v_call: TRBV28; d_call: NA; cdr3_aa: CASSLYSGGGSEQYF; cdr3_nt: TGTGCCAGCAGTTTATATTCTGGGGGAGGATCAGAACAGTACTTC
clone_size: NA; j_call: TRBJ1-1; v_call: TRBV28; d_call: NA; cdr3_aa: CASSLGSPTTEAFF; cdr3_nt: TGTGCCAGCAGTTTAGGGAGTCCCACCACTGAAGCTTTCTTT
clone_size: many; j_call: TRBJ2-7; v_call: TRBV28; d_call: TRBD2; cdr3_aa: CASSLWGTSSYEQYF; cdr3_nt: TGTGCCAGCAGTTTATGGGGGACTAGCAGCTACGAGCAGTACTTC
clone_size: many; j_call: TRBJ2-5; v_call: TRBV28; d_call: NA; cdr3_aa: CASSLPPRQSQETQYF; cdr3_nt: TGTGCCAGCAGTCTCCCCCCCAGACAGAGCCAAGAGACCCAGTACTTC
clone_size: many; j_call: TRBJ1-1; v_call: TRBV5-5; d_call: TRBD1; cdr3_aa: CASSPGQGLNTEAFF; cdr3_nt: TGTGCCAGCAGCCCCGGACAGGGCCTGAACACTGAAGCTTTCTTT
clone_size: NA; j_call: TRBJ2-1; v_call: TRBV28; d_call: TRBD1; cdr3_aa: CASSPPRGTGDYQFF; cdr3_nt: TGTGCCAGCAGTCCTCCCCGTGGGACAGGGGACTATCAGTTCTTC
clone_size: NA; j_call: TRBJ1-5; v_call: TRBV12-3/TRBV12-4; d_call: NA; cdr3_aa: CASSPREYNQPQHF; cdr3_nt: TGTGCCAGCAGTCCCCGGGAATACAATCAGCCCCAGCATTTT
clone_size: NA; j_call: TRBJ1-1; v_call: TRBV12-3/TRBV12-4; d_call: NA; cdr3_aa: CASTDGTGTEAFF; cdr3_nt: TGTGCCAGCACTGATGGGACCGGGACAGAAGCTTTCTTT
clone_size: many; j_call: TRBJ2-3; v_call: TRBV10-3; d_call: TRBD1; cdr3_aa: CAITLDTGDAADTQYF; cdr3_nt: TGTGCCATCACACTCGACACAGGGGATGCTGCAGATACGCAGTATTTT
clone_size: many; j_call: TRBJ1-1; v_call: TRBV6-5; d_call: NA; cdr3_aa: CASSYLHPGSTEAFF; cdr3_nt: TGTGCCAGCAGTTATCTCCATCCTGGGAGCACTGAAGCTTTCTTT
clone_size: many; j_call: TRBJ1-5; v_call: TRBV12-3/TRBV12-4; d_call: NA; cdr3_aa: CASSFERGNQPQHF; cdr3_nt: TGTGCCAGCAGTTTTGAAAGGGGCAATCAGCCCCAGCATTTT
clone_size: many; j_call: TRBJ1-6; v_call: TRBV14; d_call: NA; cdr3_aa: CASSPRDNSPLHF; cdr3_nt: TGTGCCAGCAGCCCCAGGGATAATTCACCCCTCCACTTT
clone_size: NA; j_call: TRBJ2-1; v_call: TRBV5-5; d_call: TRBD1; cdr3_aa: CASTQTGGIYNEQFF; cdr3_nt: TGTGCCAGCACCCAGACAGGGGGCATTTACAATGAGCAGTTCTTC
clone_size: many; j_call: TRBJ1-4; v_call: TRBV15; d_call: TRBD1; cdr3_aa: CATSRSTLGTANEKLFF; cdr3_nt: TGTGCCACCAGCAGATCCACCCTGGGGACAGCTAATGAAAAACTGTTTTTT
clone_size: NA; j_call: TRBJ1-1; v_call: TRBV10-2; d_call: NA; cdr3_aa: CASNQDRPRRAFF; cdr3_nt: TGCGCCAGCAACCAAGACAGGCCCCGACGAGCTTTCTTT